This TCR beta chain was found in a study of vaccination and CD4 T cells after COVID-19. Background on the study: Every participant was given two doses of BNT162b2 or mRNA-1273 vaccine.

Once obtained from cultured CD4+ T cells, the DNA was sequenced using the Oncomine TCR Beta short-read assay. TCRdb used MiXCR to reprocess the PCR reads, holding one entry per CDR3 protein. The sample has 15,000 to 20,000 distinct CDR3 sequences, about 50% seen once. About this clonotype: What it recognizes is unknown.

Study conclusions and caveats: Convalescent patients had 304 of 307 vaccine-specific clones showing spike mono-reactivity.

Germline CDR1 reads SGHKS; CDR2 reads YYEKEE (reference sequence). Trimming stripped 0 bases from V and 3 bases from J, with 28 bases between. This CDR3 has 20 residues. Treatment reported: roughly nine-day PBMC culture with coronavirus spike peptide pools or control peptides (ViraFEST assay). More than 1.5 million PBMCs went into each well for culture with 9.5 to 10 IU/ml IL-2 and around 10 ug/ml peptide pools. At both days 3 and 7, half the medium was replaced with fresh IL-2 medium. The chain links TRBV5-5 to TRBJ2-7; D remains ambiguous. The sequencing sample was made of CD4+ T cells from blood, cultured in vitro. The clonotype was recovered from a human donor who had recovered from COVID-19. CDR3 nucleotide sequence: TGTGCCAGCAGCTTGGGGAGATGGCTTACCTCTTCCAGTGGTAACTACGAGCAGTACTTC. The encoded protein is CASSLGRWLTSSSGNYEQYF.